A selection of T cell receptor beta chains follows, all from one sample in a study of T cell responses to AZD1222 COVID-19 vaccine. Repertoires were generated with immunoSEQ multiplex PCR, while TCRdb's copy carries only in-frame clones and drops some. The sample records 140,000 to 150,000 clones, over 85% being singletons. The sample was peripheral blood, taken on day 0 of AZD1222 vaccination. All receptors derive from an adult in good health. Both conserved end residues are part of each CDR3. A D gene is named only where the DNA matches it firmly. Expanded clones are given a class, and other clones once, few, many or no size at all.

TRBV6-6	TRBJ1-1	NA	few	TGTGCCAGCCACAGGGCTCAGAACACTGAAGCTTTCTTT	CASHRAQNTEAFF
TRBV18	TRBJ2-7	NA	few	TGTGCCAGCTCACGTCGGGAGAAGCCCTACGAGCAGTACTTC	CASSRREKPYEQYF
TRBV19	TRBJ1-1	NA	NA	TGTGCCAGTAGTATAAGGGAGGGGGACACTGAAGCTTTCTTT	CASSIREGDTEAFF
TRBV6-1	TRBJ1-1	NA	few	TGTGCCAGCAGTGACCTGATAAACACTGAAGCTTTCTTT	CASSDLINTEAFF
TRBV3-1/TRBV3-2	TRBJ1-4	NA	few	TGTGCCAGCAGCCAAGGAGGTTACGAAAAACTGTTTTTT	CASSQGGYEKLFF
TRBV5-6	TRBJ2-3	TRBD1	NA	TGTGCCAGCAGCGGACAGGGCTCAGATACGCAGTATTTT	CASSGQGSDTQYF
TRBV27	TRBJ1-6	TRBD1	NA	TGTGCCAGCAGTTTTCGGACAGGCCGGGCACTATCACCCCTCCACTTT	CASSFRTGRALSPLHF
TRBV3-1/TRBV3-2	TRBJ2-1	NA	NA	TGTGCCAGCAGCCAAGGAGATACAAATGAGCAGTTCTTC	CASSQGDTNEQFF
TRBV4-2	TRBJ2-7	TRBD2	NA	TGTGCCAGCAGCCAAGATTCGGGAGGCGAGCAGTACTTC	CASSQDSGGEQYF
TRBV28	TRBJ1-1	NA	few	TGTGCCAGCAGTCCGGAAACAGGGCTCACTGAAGCTTTCTTT	CASSPETGLTEAFF
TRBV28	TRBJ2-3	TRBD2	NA	TGTGCCAGCAGTGAGACTAGCGGGAGTATCGCAGATACGCAGTATTTT	CASSETSGSIADTQYF
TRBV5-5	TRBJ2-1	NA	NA	TGTGCCAGCAGCTTGTTTCGAGGGGAGCGGTACAATGAGCAGTTCTTC	CASSLFRGERYNEQFF